Shown below are 9 T cell receptor beta chains from a single sample sequenced in a study of T cell changes during pregnancy in multiple sclerosis. Profiled with immunoSEQ multiplex PCR; TCRdb holds only in-frame clones, not every one. The sample yields about 53,000 clones, 90% seen once. The specimen was CD8+ T cells from peripheral blood mononuclear cells, collected before pregnancy. The origin of the receptors is a female donor with multiple sclerosis, enrolled in a pregnancy study.

The chain's CDR3 is CASSYLASGYEQYF. The CDR3 DNA follows: TGTGCCAGCAGTTACTTGGCTAGCGGCTACGAGCAGTACTTC. The chain links TRBV6-5 to TRBJ2-7; 7 positions match TRBD2. This CDR3 is built from 14 residues. Germline lookup yields CDR1 MNHEY and CDR2 SVGAGI. V was pared by 1 base and J by 3 bases, with 3 bases of the junction left unmatched.

The chain recombines TRBV7-7 with TRBJ1-1; D call uncertain. The germline V gene encodes CDR1 SSHAT and CDR2 FNYEAQ (reference sequence). The CDR3 totals 13 residues. Trimming removed 3 bases at V and 5 bases at J, with 10 bases between. CDR3 in DNA: TGTGCCAGCAGCTTGGGCGTTGGTACTGAAGCTTTCTTT. This gives the protein CASSLGVGTEAFF.

The chain combines TRBV27 with TRBJ2-6; maybe TRBD1 (6 bases). V was cut by 9 bases and J by 0 bases, with 12 bases left in between. This CDR3 contains 15 residues. Germline-derived CDR1 and CDR2 are MNHEY and SMNVEV (reference sequence). This chain's CDR3 is CASPGHLSGANVLTF. Written as DNA, the CDR3 is TGTGCCAGTCCGGGACATCTCTCTGGGGCCAACGTCCTGACTTTC.

In this sample, this clone turned up a few times. The V and J genes are TRBV30 and TRBJ2-2, with 8 bases aligning to TRBD1. Per germline, CDR1 GTSNPN and CDR2 SVGIG (reference sequence). This CDR3 region has 14 residues. Trimming at V came to 5 bases and at J to 3 bases, leaving 5 bases not matched to a gene. CDR3 DNA sequence: TGTGCCTGGCAGGGGGCGCGGGACACCGGGGAGCTGTTTTTT. As protein: CAWQGARDTGELFF. The entire variable domain, with the rest obtained from reference TRBV30 and TRBJ2-2, is as follows: SQTIHQWPATLVQPVGSPLSLECTVEGTSNPNLYWYRQAAGRGLQLLFYSVGIGQISSEVPQNLSASRPQDRQFILSSKKLLLSDSGFYLCAWQGARDTGELFFGEGSRLTVL.

V and J are TRBV6-6 and TRBJ2-7, with 12 bases identical to TRBD2. The CDR3 loop spans 15 amino acids. Germline V CDR1 and CDR2: MNHNY, SVGAGI (reference sequence). V lost 4 bases, J lost 2 bases, and 3 bases stayed unmatched. The CDR3 DNA reads TGTGCCAGCAGTTCCCGACTAGCGGGGGCCTACGAGCAGTACTTC. Amino acids: CASSSRLAGAYEQYF.

The chain has TRBV7-9 and TRBJ2-7; D uncertain. The CDR3 length is 12 residues. Trimming took 4 bases from V and 4 from J, leaving 8 bases between them. Germline lookup yields CDR1 SEHNR and CDR2 FQNEAQ (reference sequence). As DNA, the CDR3 is TGTGCCAGCAGCTACGACTCTTACGAGCAGTACTTC. Encoded protein: CASSYDSYEQYF.

This clone has just one count. The chain is built from TRBV2 and TRBJ1-2; D not certain. The germline gives CDR1 SNHLY, CDR2 FYNNEI. The CDR3 runs 12 residues. V shed 7 bases and J shed 8 bases, with 14 bases lying between them. The CDR3: CASNGRVEGYTF. In DNA, the CDR3 is TGTGCCAGCAATGGGAGGGTCGAAGGCTACACCTTC.

The genes are TRBV19 and TRBJ2-2, with D perhaps TRBD2 (6 bases). The CDR3 is 16 amino acids. V was clipped by 3 bases and J by 2 bases, with 13 bases between them. Germline assignment: CDR1 LNHDA and CDR2 SQIVND (reference sequence). CDR3 region: CASSISVGGNTGELFF. The CDR3 nucleotides are TGTGCCAGTAGTATCTCCGTGGGGGGAAACACCGGGGAGCTGTTTTTT.

This clone has a single count. This rearrangement joins TRBV13 to TRBJ2-3; 8 nucleotides line up with TRBD2. CDR1 is PRHDT, CDR2 FYEKMQ, per germline (reference sequence). The ends lost 0 bases at V and 0 bases at J; junction bases unmatched: 5. The length of the CDR3 is 17 residues. CDR3 in amino acids: CASSLGRGGPSTDTQYF. The CDR3 region has the DNA TGTGCCAGCAGCTTAGGCCGCGGGGGGCCCAGCACAGATACGCAGTATTTT. Full variable domain (missing parts from reference TRBV13 and TRBJ2-3): AAGVIQSPRHLIKEKRETATLKCYPIPRHDTVYWYQQGPGQDPQFLISFYEKMQSDKGSIPDRFSAQQFSDYHSELNMSSLELGDSALYFCASSLGRGGPSTDTQYFGPGTRLTVL.